This section outlines one TCR beta chain sequence together with its context. No antigen is known for it. Germline V gene sequence: CDR1 SQVTM, CDR2 ANQGSEA. The V gene lost 2 bases and the J gene lost 3 bases, with 3 bases spanning the gap. The CDR3 extends over 11 amino acids. The sample comes from a study of T cells in Graves' hyperthyroidism and ophthalmopathy. The overall study: Staff took peripheral blood when the initial diagnosis was made, before any treatment began. The study's findings and limits: The model predicted ophthalmopathy a median 6.5 months before onset.

Uncontrolled infection, other autoimmune disease, pregnancy or lactation led to exclusion. Diagnoses used clinical symptoms, serum thyroxine and TRAb, thyroid ultrasound and orbital computed tomography. Template material for amplifying TCR beta CDR3 regions consisted of RNA transcripts. A first-round RT-PCR of the TCR CDR3 used the HTBI primer set. TCRdb ran MiXCR on the multiplex PCR reads and lists one entry per CDR3 protein. The table includes under 350,000 distinct CDR3 sequences, approximately 22% detected once. This receptor was obtained from a woman between 50 and 59 years old with Graves' hyperthyroidism. The sequencing sample was made of blood. The chain couples TRBV29-1 to TRBJ2-3, with D hard to call. The CDR3 loop is CSVEQTDTQYF. For the CDR3, the DNA is TGCAGCGTTGAACAGACAGATACGCAGTATTTT.